This T cell receptor (beta chain) is from a study of metastatic and nonmetastatic thyroid tumors. For the study at large: Both malignant and benign thyroid patients supplied peripheral blood and tumor or nodule tissue samples, across which the repertoires of these patients were then compared.

All patients were untreated before thyroid surgery. In the authors' methods: Across clinicopathological groups, CDR3 differences served as the basis for building a distant-metastasis classifier for papillary thyroid cancer. Using MiXCR, TCRdb reanalyzed the PCR reads. These V and J calls rely on TCRdb rather than the paper's analysis. The table shows 25,000 to 40,000 clones, with about 21% occurring only once. Trimming took off 4 bases at V and 2 bases at J, with 14 bases between the two ends. CDR3 size: 14 residues. CDR1 SQVTM and CDR2 ANQGSEA come from the germline V gene. This clone was seen many times.

This chain links TRBV29-1 with TRBJ1-2, with D possibly being TRBD1 (6 bases). This TCR was sampled from a female donor with papillary thyroid cancer or a benign thyroid nodule (not recorded which). Some clones in this sample may be carry-over from other donors' samples. What was sequenced was blood. The CDR3 DNA reads TGCAGCGTTGCGACAGGCCCTAGGAACTATGGCTACACCTTC. Translated: CSVATGPRNYGYTF.